Described below is a single T cell receptor (beta chain) sequence and its context. Compared with germline, one end of the junction differs, possibly owing to a read error. In the study's own analysis: Scientists estimated how many nucleated cells there were by amplifying reference gene primers. Using immunoSEQ multiplex PCR, the repertoire was profiled, and TCRdb retains in-frame clones only, with some absent. The DNA was the basis for D and trimming; V, J and clone size are from that table. Of 140,000 or so clones listed, around 85% are singletons. This entry belongs to a study of blood T cell repertoires in COVID-19. Study-wide background: The United States, Italy and Spain supplied acute and convalescent COVID-19 samples. T cells, B-cell-depleted T cells, or PBMCs supplied cDNA or gDNA.

The CDR3 is 13 residues long. Germline CDR1 SGHDN, CDR2 FVKESK. The specimen was peripheral blood. The sequence derives from a man between 45 and 60 years old with acute or convalescent COVID-19. The V and J genes are TRBV14 and TRBJ1-1; tentatively, D is TRBD1 (5 bases). In DNA, the CDR3 is TGTGCTAGCAGCCCCCTGGGGGGGACTGAAGCTTTCTTT. Translation: CASSPLGGTEAFF.